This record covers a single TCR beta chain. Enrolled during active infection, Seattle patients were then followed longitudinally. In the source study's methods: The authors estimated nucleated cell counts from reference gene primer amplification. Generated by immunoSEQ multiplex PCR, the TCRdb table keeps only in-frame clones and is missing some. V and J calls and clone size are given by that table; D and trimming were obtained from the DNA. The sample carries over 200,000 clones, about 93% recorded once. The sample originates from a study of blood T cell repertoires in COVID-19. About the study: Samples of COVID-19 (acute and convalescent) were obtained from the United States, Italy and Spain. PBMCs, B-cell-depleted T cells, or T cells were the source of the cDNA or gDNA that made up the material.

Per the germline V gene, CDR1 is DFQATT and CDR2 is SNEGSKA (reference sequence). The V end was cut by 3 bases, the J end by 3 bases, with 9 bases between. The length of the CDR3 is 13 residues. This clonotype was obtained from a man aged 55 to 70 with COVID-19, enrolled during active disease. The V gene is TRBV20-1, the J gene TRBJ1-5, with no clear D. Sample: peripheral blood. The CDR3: CSASPGDNQPQHF. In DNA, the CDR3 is TGCAGTGCTAGTCCCGGGGACAATCAGCCCCAGCATTTT.